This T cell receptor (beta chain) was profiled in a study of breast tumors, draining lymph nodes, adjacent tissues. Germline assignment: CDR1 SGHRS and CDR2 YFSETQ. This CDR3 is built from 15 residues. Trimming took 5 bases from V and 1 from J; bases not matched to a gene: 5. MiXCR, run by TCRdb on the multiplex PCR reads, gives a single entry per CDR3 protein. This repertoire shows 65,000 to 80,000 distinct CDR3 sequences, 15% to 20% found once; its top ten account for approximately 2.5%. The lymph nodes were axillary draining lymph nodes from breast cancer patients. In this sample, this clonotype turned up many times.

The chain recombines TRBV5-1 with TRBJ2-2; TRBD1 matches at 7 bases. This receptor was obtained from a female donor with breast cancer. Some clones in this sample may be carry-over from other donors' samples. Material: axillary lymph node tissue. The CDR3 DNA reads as TGCGCCAGCAGGGACCGGACAGGGAACACCGGGGAGCTGTTTTTT. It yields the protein CASRDRTGNTGELFF.